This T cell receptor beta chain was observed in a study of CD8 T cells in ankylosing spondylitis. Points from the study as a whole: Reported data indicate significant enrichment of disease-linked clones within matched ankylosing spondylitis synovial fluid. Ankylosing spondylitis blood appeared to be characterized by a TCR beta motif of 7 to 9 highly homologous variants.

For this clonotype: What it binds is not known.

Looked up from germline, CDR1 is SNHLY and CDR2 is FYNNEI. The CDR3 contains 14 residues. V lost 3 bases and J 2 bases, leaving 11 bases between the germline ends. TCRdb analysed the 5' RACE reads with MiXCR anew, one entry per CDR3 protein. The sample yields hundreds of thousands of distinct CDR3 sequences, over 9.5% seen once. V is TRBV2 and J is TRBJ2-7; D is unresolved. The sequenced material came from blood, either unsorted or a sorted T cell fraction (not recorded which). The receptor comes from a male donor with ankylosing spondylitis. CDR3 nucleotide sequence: TGTGCCAGCAGTGATCTGAACGGGCCCTACGAGCAGTACTTC. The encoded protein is CASSDLNGPYEQYF.